This TCR beta chain came from a study of T cell changes during pregnancy in multiple sclerosis. Only in-frame clones appear in the TCRdb table, and some are missing; sequencing was by immunoSEQ multiplex PCR. The data hold about 36,000 clones, with roughly 91% observed a single time. Germline CDR1 and CDR2: SGHNT and YENEEA. This CDR3 region has 18 residues. Deletions cut 0 bases from V and 4 bases from J, with 19 bases between. The clonotype originates from a female donor in good health, enrolled as a control in a pregnancy study. Sequenced here: CD4+ T cells from peripheral blood mononuclear cells, sampled in the second trimester of pregnancy. This chain joins TRBV11-3 and TRBJ2-1; possible D gene TRBD2, 6 bases. The CDR3 DNA is TGTGCCAGCAGCTTAGATCAATCAGGGAGCGGGTATTACAATGAGCAGTTCTTC. Encoded protein: CASSLDQSGSGYYNEQFF. Together with reference TRBV11-3 and TRBJ2-1, the CDR3 gives the full variable domain: EAGVVQSPRYKIIEKKQPVAFWCNPISGHNTLYWYLQNLGQGPELLIRYENEEAVDDSQLPKDRFSAERLKGVDSTLKIQPAELGDSAVYLCASSLDQSGSGYYNEQFFGPGTRLTVL.